This T cell receptor (beta chain) comes out of a study of T cells in Graves' hyperthyroidism and ophthalmopathy. Authors of the study amplified TCR beta CDR3 regions from RNA transcripts. With the HTBI primer set, the TCR CDR3 went through a first round of RT-PCR. MiXCR was run by TCRdb on the multiplex PCR reads, yielding one entry per CDR3 protein. This table holds about 480,000 distinct CDR3 sequences, about an eighth found once. With 7 bases removed from V and 8 bases from J, the gap between germline ends came to 14 bases. CDR1 and CDR2 (germline): MNHNS, SASEGT. This CDR3 comprises 12 residues. The chain joins TRBV6-1 to TRBJ1-1; TRBD1 might be the D (5 bases). Sequenced material: blood. The sequence came from a woman younger than 30 with Graves' hyperthyroidism. DNA of the CDR3: TGTGCCAGCACCTGGACTGGGGACGAAGCTTTCTTT. The encoded protein is CASTWTGDEAFF.